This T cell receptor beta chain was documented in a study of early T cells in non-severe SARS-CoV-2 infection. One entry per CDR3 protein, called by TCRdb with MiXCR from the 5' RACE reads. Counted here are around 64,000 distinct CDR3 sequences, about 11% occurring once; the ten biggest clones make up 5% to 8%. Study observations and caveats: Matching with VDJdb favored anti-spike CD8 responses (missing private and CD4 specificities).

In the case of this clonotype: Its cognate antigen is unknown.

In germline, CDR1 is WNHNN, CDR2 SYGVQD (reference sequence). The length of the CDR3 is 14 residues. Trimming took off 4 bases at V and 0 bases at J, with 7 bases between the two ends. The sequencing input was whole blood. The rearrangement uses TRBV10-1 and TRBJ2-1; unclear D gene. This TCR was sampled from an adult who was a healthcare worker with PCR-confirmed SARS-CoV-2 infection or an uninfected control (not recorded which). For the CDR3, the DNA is TGCGCCAGCAGTGTTGGTCTCTCCTACAATGAGCAGTTCTTC. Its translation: CASSVGLSYNEQFF.